This TCR beta chain was sequenced during a study of early T cells in non-severe SARS-CoV-2 infection. This clonotype was seen a few times. Individual cDNA molecules carried attached unique molecular identifiers. TCRdb itself ran the 5' RACE reads through MiXCR, one entry per CDR3 protein. Counted here are approximately 70,000 distinct CDR3 sequences, 10% occurring once; the ten biggest clones make up around 8%. The germline gives CDR1 MGHRA, CDR2 YSYEKL. The CDR3 is 17 residues long. The trim removed 0 bases at V and 4 bases at J, leaving 6 bases unmatched. This receptor was taken from an adult who was a healthcare worker with PCR-confirmed SARS-CoV-2 infection or an uninfected control (not recorded which). Here the sequenced sample was whole blood, taken at baseline. V usage is TRBV4-1 and J usage is TRBJ2-3, with TRBD2 identical over 11 bases. CDR3 nucleotide sequence: TGCGCCAGCAGCCAAGAGGGACTAGCGGCGGGTGCAGATACGCAGTATTTT. This codes for CASSQEGLAAGADTQYF.